This T cell receptor beta chain was identified in a study of OX40 agonist ivuxolimab in advanced cancers. Looking at the study overall: The costimulatory receptor OX40 (CD134) was targeted by ivuxolimab, a fully human IgG2 agonistic monoclonal antibody. Among the roughly 50 dose-escalation patients, 19 had hepatocellular carcinoma, about 15 melanoma, 9 renal cell carcinoma and 9 head and neck cancer. The dose-escalation cohort was about 87% male with a mean age of approximately 60 years, ranging from about 23 to 85. Partial responses were achieved by three dose-escalation patients, of whom one had hepatocellular carcinoma and two had cutaneous melanoma. Intravenous ivuxolimab was administered to patients every 2 weeks at six dose levels: 0.01, 0.1, 0.3, 1.5, 3 and 10 mg/kg. The point of sequencing TCRbeta in the periphery was to test whether ivuxolimab changed TCR sequence diversity and drove clonal T-cell expansion. The paper reports the monotherapy dose-escalation portion (N of about 50 patients) of the phase I ivuxolimab trial. Patients were allowed to have had prior anti-PD-1, anti-PD-L1 or anti-CTLA-4 therapy, and 40% to 45% of the dose-escalation patients had previously received checkpoint inhibitors.

About this clone: There is no known antigen for this receptor. The sample holds no much larger clone one base away, and base qualities are not on file.

Genomic DNA was isolated from the sorted cells so that the TCRbeta CDR3 region could be sequenced. TCRbeta CDR3 regions were sequenced using the immunoSEQ Assay. The table was pulled from immuneACCESS by TCRdb, which kept in-frame rearrangements only. Such tables lose some clones; where checked, under half of the loss comes from unresolved V genes, and the rest has no known cause. Across this sample there are tens of thousands of clones, with over 80% seen only once. Together, the top ten hold more than 12% of the sample. Patients with autoimmune disease history or receiving systemic immunosuppression were excluded from the trial. Peripheral blood for TCR sequencing was collected from all dose cohorts at baseline, on cycle 4 day 1, and on cycle 7 day 1. Samples came from an open-label, multicenter, first-in-human phase I dose-escalation trial of ivuxolimab. Adults with locally advanced or metastatic melanoma, renal cell, hepatocellular, or head and neck squamous cell carcinoma were enrolled in the trial. Before TCR sequencing, CD4+ T cells and CD8+ T cells were sorted from peripheral blood as separate populations.

For this chain, trimming is 5 bases at the V end and 0 bases at the J end, and the number of junction bases without a gene match is 1. The CDR3 numbers 13 residues from cysteine through phenylalanine. Only the CDR3 portion is preserved as DNA: 39 bases, with reading frame beginning at the first base. As encoded in the germline V gene, CDR1 is MDHEN while CDR2 is SYDVKM. Here is what the overall study found, with its caveats: Low levels of normalized T-cell clonal expansion were also seen in some patients who did not respond. In the 0.1-3.0 mg/kg groups, partial responders were among the patients with the lowest normalized peripheral clonal expansion, particularly in CD8+ T cells. Which antigens the clonally expanded peripheral T cells were specific for was not determined. At doses from 0.1 to 3.0 mg/kg, clonal expansion was seen in both CD4+ and CD8+ blood T cells between baseline and week 6. After ivuxolimab, expanded clones were on average more numerous among CD8+ T cells than among CD4+ T cells.

The sequences come from CD4+ or CD8+ T cells sorted from blood, collected in a trial of the OX40 agonist ivuxolimab. The TCR sequence derives from an adult with an advanced solid tumor such as melanoma, head and neck, liver or kidney cancer. The V and J segments used are TRBV28 and TRBJ2-7; 7 bases in the middle match TRBD2. The DNA is TGTGCCAGCAGTAGCGGGGTCTCCTACGAGCAGTACTTC. This codes for CASSSGVSYEQYF. The full variable domain, completed from the reference TRBV28 and TRBJ2-7 proteins outside the CDR3, reads DVKVTQSSRYLVKRTGEKVFLECVQDMDHENMFWYRQDPGLGLRLIYFSYDVKMKEKGDIPEGYSVSREKKERFSLILESASTNQTSMYLCASSSGVSYEQYFGPGTRLTVT.